The rows below give T cell receptor beta chains drawn from one sample of a study of CD8+ T cells in alopecia areata. Clones were read by immunoSEQ multiplex PCR, and TCRdb kept only the in-frame ones, dropping some. This repertoire shows fewer than 250,000 clones, roughly three fifths found once; its top ten account for approximately 0.7%. The sample here was CD4+ T cells sorted from blood, taken at week 4, from a patient treated with tofacitinib. These receptor sequences come from a human donor with alopecia areata. Each CDR3 is given with its conserved first and last residue. The D gene is left open where the match is weak. Clone size appears in some rows only: once, few, many, or a class for an expanded clone.

TRBJ2-5 TRBD2 - TRBV29-1 CSVEAGGQETQYF TGCAGCGTGGAAGCGGGAGGGCAAGAGACCCAGTACTTC
TRBJ2-7 TRBD2 - TRBV29-1 CSVDTLAGGPHEQYF TGCAGCGTCGACACTTTAGCGGGAGGGCCCCACGAGCAGTACTTC
TRBJ2-1 - - TRBV11-2 CASSSRGPAYNEQFF TGTGCCAGCAGCTCCCGAGGGCCGGCTTACAATGAGCAGTTCTTC
TRBJ1-2 - - TRBV19 CASSINDDYGYTF TGTGCCAGTAGTATTAATGACGACTATGGCTACACCTTC
TRBJ2-1 TRBD1 - TRBV6-5 CASRLTGQGVDEQFF TGTGCCAGCAGGCTAACGGGACAGGGGGTCGATGAGCAGTTCTTC
TRBJ2-1 TRBD2 few TRBV28 CASSLSGLAVSHEQFF TGTGCCAGCAGTTTATCGGGACTAGCGGTCTCGCATGAGCAGTTCTTC
TRBJ2-5 - many TRBV2 CASSVAGETQYF TGTGCCAGCAGTGTGGCTGGGGAGACCCAGTACTTC
TRBJ1-1 TRBD1 - TRBV25-1 CASSERQGKDTEAFF TGTGCCAGCAGTGAAAGACAGGGAAAGGACACTGAAGCTTTCTTT
TRBJ2-6 TRBD1 - TRBV18 CASSPQGQARSGANVLTF TGTGCCAGCTCACCACAGGGACAGGCACGCTCTGGGGCCAACGTCCTGACTTTC
TRBJ2-5 TRBD2 - TRBV11-2 CASSLLAGQETQYF TGTGCCAGCAGCCTCCTAGCGGGGCAGGAGACCCAGTACTTC
TRBJ2-5 - - TRBV11-3 CASSPGRGNGQETQYF TGTGCCAGCAGCCCTGGAAGGGGGAACGGTCAAGAGACCCAGTACTTC
TRBJ2-7 - - TRBV7-9 CASSLTRGTYEQYF TGTGCCAGCAGCTTAACGAGGGGAACCTACGAGCAGTACTTC
TRBJ2-3 - once TRBV7-9 CASSSSFGKSTDTQYF TGTGCCAGCAGCTCCTCGTTTGGCAAGTCCACAGATACGCAGTATTTT
TRBJ2-3 - - TRBV7-3 CASPIPGALRTDTQYF TGTGCCAGCCCTATACCGGGGGCGCTTAGGACAGATACGCAGTATTTT
TRBJ2-1 - - TRBV2 CASNPGQVPNEQFF TGTGCCAGCAACCCGGGACAAGTCCCAAATGAGCAGTTCTTC
TRBJ2-7 - few TRBV29-1 CSVGPPGEQYF TGCAGCGTTGGCCCTCCGGGCGAGCAGTACTTC
TRBJ2-7 TRBD2 - TRBV7-2 CASTFPGGSYEQYF TGTGCCAGCACCTTCCCGGGGGGCTCCTACGAGCAGTACTTC
TRBJ1-1 - few TRBV11-2 CASSLSKNTEAFF TGTGCCAGCAGCTTAAGCAAGAACACTGAAGCTTTCTTT
TRBJ1-1 - - TRBV19 CASSMGTRNTEAFF TGTGCCAGTAGTATGGGGACACGGAACACTGAAGCTTTCTTT
TRBJ2-5 - - TRBV19 CASSMGTQYF TGTGCCAGTAGTATGGGGACCCAGTACTTC
TRBJ2-7 - - TRBV30 CAWSVGAISEQYF TGTGCCTGGAGTGTAGGAGCCATCAGCGAGCAGTACTTC
TRBJ2-2 - few TRBV4-2 CASSQVGPSGELFF TGTGCCAGCAGCCAAGTCGGACCATCCGGGGAGCTGTTTTTT
TRBJ2-2 - - TRBV6-5 CASSPGQPTGELFF TGTGCCAGCAGCCCGGGACAACCCACCGGGGAGCTGTTTTTT
TRBJ2-7 - once TRBV18 CASSGSEPSYEQYF TGTGCCAGCTCAGGGAGCGAGCCCTCCTACGAGCAGTACTTC
TRBJ2-6 - - TRBV7-9 CASSLQIVRANVLTF TGTGCCAGCAGCCTCCAAATAGTGAGGGCCAACGTCCTGACTTTC
TRBJ1-1 TRBD1 - TRBV5-1 CASSLGGTANTEAFF TGCGCCAGCAGCTTGGGGGGGACAGCGAACACTGAAGCTTTCTTT
TRBJ2-1 TRBD2 - TRBV30 CAWSVALTSGRANEQFF TGTGCCTGGAGTGTAGCCCTTACTAGCGGGAGAGCCAATGAGCAGTTCTTC
TRBJ2-7 TRBD1 - TRBV6-6 CASSLIGTGNEQYF TGTGCCAGCAGTCTAATCGGGACAGGGAACGAGCAGTACTTC
TRBJ1-1 - - TRBV18 CASSPRGDTEAFF TGTGCCAGCTCACCACGGGGGGACACTGAAGCTTTCTTT
TRBJ1-1 - - TRBV5-4 CASSQGTEAFF TGTGCCAGCAGCCAGGGTACTGAAGCTTTCTTT
TRBJ2-4 - - TRBV4-1 CASSQVMAGEGKNIQYF TGCGCCAGCAGCCAAGTTATGGCAGGGGAGGGCAAAAACATTCAGTACTTC
TRBJ2-1 - few TRBV19 CASSMNGQGWDEQFF TGTGCCAGTAGTATGAATGGTCAGGGGTGGGATGAGCAGTTCTTC
TRBJ1-5 TRBD1 - TRBV6-5 CASSYRQGWQPQHF TGTGCCAGCAGTTACCGACAGGGGTGGCAGCCCCAGCATTTT
TRBJ2-3 - - TRBV15 CATSRDQADTQYF TGTGCCACCAGCAGAGACCAGGCAGATACGCAGTATTTT
TRBJ2-3 - - TRBV10-3 CAISTGTSTDTQYF TGTGCCATCAGTACAGGGACTAGCACAGATACGCAGTATTTT
TRBJ2-3 TRBD2 few TRBV10-3 CAISASGSPTDTQYF TGTGCCATCAGTGCTAGCGGGAGTCCCACAGATACGCAGTATTTT
TRBJ2-3 TRBD1 - TRBV29-1 CSVEDRSQGATDTQYF TGCAGCGTTGAAGATCGATCACAGGGGGCTACAGATACGCAGTATTTT
TRBJ1-5 - - TRBV2 CASSALEREGPQHF TGTGCCAGCAGTGCCCTTGAGAGGGAGGGGCCCCAGCATTTT
TRBJ2-5 - few TRBV7-7 CASSSRRGSLETQYF TGTGCTAGCAGCTCGCGCCGGGGGAGTTTGGAGACCCAGTACTTC
TRBJ1-4 - - TRBV29-1 CSATGGREKLFF TGCAGCGCAACGGGGGGGAGGGAAAAACTGTTTTTT
TRBJ2-7 - - TRBV2 CASSLSGVGGPEQYF TGTGCCAGCAGCCTAAGCGGGGTCGGGGGGCCCGAGCAGTACTTC
TRBJ1-3 - few TRBV15 CATSGDGGATIYF TGTGCCACCAGCGGGGACGGAGGTGCCACCATATATTTT
TRBJ2-1 - - TRBV4-1 CASSQDRTEYNEQFF TGCGCCAGCAGCCAAGATCGGACGGAGTACAATGAGCAGTTCTTC
TRBJ2-3 - - TRBV10-3 CAIRGGEERTQYF TGTGCCATCAGGGGGGGAGAGGAGCGGACGCAGTATTTT
TRBJ1-1 TRBD1 - TRBV29-1 CSVDLQGGGAEAFF TGCAGCGTTGACCTACAGGGGGGAGGCGCTGAAGCTTTCTTT
TRBJ2-5 TRBD2 few TRBV18 CASSPGLEETQYF TGTGCCAGCTCACCGGGACTAGAAGAGACCCAGTACTTC